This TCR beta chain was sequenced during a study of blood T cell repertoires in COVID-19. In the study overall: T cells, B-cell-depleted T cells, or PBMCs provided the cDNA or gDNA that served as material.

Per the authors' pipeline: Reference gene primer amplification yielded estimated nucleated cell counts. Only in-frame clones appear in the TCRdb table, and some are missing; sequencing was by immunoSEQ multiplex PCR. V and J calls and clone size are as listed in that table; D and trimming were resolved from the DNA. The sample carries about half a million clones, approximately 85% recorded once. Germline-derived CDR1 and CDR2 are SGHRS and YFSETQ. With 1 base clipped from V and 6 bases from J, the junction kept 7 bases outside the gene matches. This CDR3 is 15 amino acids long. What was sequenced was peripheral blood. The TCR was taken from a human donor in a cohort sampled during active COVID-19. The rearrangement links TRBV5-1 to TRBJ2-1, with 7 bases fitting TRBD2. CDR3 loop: CASSLLSAGVNEQFF. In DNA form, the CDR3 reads TGCGCCAGCAGCTTGCTATCTGCGGGAGTCAATGAGCAGTTCTTC.